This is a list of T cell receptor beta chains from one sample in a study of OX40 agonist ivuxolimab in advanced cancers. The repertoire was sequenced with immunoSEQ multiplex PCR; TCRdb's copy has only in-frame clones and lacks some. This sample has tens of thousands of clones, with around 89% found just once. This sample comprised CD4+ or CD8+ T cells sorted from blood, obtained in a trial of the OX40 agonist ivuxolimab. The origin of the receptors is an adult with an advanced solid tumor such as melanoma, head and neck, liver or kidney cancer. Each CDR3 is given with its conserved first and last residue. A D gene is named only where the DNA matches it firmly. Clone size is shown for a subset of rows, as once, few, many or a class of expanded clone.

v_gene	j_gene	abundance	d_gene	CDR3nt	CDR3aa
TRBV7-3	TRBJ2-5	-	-	TGTGCCAGCAGCTTAAGAGCCAATCAAGAGACCCAGTACTTC	CASSLRANQETQYF
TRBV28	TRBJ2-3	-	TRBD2	TGTGCCAGCACTACTAGCGGGAGGATCGAGGATACGCAGTATTTT	CASTTSGRIEDTQYF
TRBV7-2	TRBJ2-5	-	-	TGTGCCAGCAGCTTCCTAGGGACGGGCCAAGAGACCCAGTACTTC	CASSFLGTGQETQYF
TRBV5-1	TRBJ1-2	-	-	TGCGCCAGCAGGACTACTAACTATGGCTACACCTTC	CASRTTNYGYTF
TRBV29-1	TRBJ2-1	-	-	TGCAGCGTGCAGGGCTCCTACAATGAGCAGTTCTTC	CSVQGSYNEQFF
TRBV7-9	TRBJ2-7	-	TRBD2	TGTGCCAGCAGCTCGCCGGGACTAGGGTCCTACGAGCAGTACTTC	CASSSPGLGSYEQYF
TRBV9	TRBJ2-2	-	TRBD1	TGTGCCAGCAGCGTAGAAGCAGGACAGGGGGTTAGCGGGGAGCTGTTTTTT	CASSVEAGQGVSGELFF
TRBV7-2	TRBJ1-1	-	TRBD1	TGTGCCAGCAGCTTAGAAGGGACAGGGGTGACTGAAGCTTTCTTT	CASSLEGTGVTEAFF
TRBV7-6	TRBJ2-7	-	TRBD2	TGTGCCAGCAGCCCCGATCCGGGACTAGCGGGAGGACCGTCCTACGAGCAGTACTTC	CASSPDPGLAGGPSYEQYF
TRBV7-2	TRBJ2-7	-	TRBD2	TGTGCCAGCAGCCAGAGGACTAGCGGGGGATCCTACGAGCAGTACTTC	CASSQRTSGGSYEQYF
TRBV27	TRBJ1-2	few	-	TGTGCCAGCAGTAGGGGCAGAAACTATGGCTACACCTTC	CASSRGRNYGYTF
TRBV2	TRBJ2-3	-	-	TGTGCCAGCAGAGATGGCTACCGGGGGACGCAGTATTTT	CASRDGYRGTQYF
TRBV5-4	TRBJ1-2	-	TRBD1	TGTGCCAGCAGCCTCGACAGGGTCTATGGCTACACCTTC	CASSLDRVYGYTF
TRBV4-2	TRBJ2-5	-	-	TGTGCCAGCAGCCAGGGGGTGGTGGTGGGGGGACCCCAAGAGACCCAGTACTTC	CASSQGVVVGGPQETQYF
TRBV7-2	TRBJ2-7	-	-	TGTGCCAGCAGCTTAACGGATACGGACTTTACCTACGAGCAGTACTTC	CASSLTDTDFTYEQYF
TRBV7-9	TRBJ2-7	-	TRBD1	TGTGCCAGCAGCTTAGGGCAGGGGGCTTACGAGCAGTACTTC	CASSLGQGAYEQYF
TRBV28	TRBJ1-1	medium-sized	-	TGTGCCAGCAGTACAATCCCAGGGAGCCCGAACACTGAAGCTTTCTTT	CASSTIPGSPNTEAFF
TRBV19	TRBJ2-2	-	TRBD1	TGTGCCAGTAGTATTAAGACAGGGTCGGCCCGGACCGGGGAGCTGTTTTTT	CASSIKTGSARTGELFF
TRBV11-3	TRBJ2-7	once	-	TGTGCCAGCAGCCCGACGGGGGTCACCTCCTACGAGCAGTACTTC	CASSPTGVTSYEQYF
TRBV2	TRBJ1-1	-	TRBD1	TGTGCCAGCAACCGGGACAGGAGAGAAGCTTTCTTT	CASNRDRREAFF
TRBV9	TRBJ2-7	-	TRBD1	TGTGCCAGCAGCGTAGCACAGGGGCTCTCCTACGAGCAGTACTTC	CASSVAQGLSYEQYF
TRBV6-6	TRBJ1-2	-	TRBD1	TGTGCCAGCAGTAGGACAGGGAACTATGGCTACACCTTC	CASSRTGNYGYTF
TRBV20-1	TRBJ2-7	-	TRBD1	TGCAGTGCTGGACAGGGGTACGAGCAGTACTTC	CSAGQGYEQYF
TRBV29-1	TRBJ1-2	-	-	TGCAGCGTCCTTAACGTACAGGCAAGGGGTGGCTACACCTTC	CSVLNVQARGGYTF
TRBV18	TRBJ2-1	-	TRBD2	TGTGCCAGCTCACCACAAGCGGGAAGCTCCTACAATGAGCAGTTCTTC	CASSPQAGSSYNEQFF
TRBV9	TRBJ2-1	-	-	TGTGCCAGCAGCGTAGGGGGGATGAGAAATGAGCAGTTCTTC	CASSVGGMRNEQFF
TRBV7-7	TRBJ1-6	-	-	TGTGCTAGCAGCTCCCGACGTAAACAGGGTCCGACCCTCCACTTT	CASSSRRKQGPTLHF
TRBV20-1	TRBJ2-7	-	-	TGCAGTGCCAAGACTGGCTACGAGCAGTACTTC	CSAKTGYEQYF
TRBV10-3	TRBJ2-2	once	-	TGTGCCATCAGTGAGTCAGGGGGACAGCGGGAGTACACCGGGGAGCTGTTTTTT	CAISESGGQREYTGELFF